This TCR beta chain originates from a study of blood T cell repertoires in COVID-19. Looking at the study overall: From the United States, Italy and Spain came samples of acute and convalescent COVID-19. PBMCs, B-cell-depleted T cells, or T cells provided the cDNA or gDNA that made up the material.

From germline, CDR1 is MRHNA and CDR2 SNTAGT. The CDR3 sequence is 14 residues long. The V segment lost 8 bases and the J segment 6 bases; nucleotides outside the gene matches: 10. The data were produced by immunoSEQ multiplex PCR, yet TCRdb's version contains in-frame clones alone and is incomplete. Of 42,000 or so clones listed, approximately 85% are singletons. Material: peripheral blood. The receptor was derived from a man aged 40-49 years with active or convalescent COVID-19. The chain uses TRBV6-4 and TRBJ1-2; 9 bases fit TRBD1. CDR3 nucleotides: TGTGCCAGCGCACAACAGGGGGCAACGGATGGCTACACCTTC. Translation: CASAQQGATDGYTF.